A single sample is the source of the 17 T cell receptor beta chains below, sequenced in a study of tumor-infiltrating lymphocytes in primary liver carcinoma. From about 19-30 mg of unsorted bulk tissue, DNA and RNA were co-extracted together. TCR beta cDNA was prepared out of about 510 ng total RNA by means of a constant-region primer. For TCR beta, libraries were produced by three nested multiplex PCR rounds using slightly modified ARM-PCR. Forward primers for TRBV1-TRBV30 and a C-beta reverse primer served the first two PCR rounds, at around 9 cycles each. TCRdb passed the multiplex PCR reads through MiXCR, listing each CDR3 protein once. The sample carries approximately 74,000 distinct CDR3 sequences, about two thirds recorded once. The source material was liver tumor tissue from sampling region 4. Noted subset: tumor region T4, right-lateral pole. The receptors originated from an older woman with primary liver carcinoma and hepatitis B virus infection.

For this clonotype: In this CDR3 the conserved last residue, phenylalanine or tryptophan, is missing, so a read error is likely. The DNA is left out, because the CDR3 cannot be placed on it with certainty; the CDR3 is given as TCRdb lists it. The rearrangement joins TRBV28 to TRBJ2-5; TRBD1 is taken as the D call from the table, unchecked against the DNA. From germline, CDR1 is MDHEN and CDR2 SYDVKM. The CDR3 extends over 14 residues, inclusive of both ends. The CDR3 sequence: CASSNPGGMKTRYL.

As regards this clonotype: This may come from a read error, since a much larger clone is one base off. The chain couples TRBV28 to TRBJ2-7; possible D gene TRBD1, 6 bases. CDR3 size: 15 residues. Germline V gene sequence: CDR1 MDHEN, CDR2 SYDVKM. The CDR3: CTSSPKTGPTGEQYF. The CDR3 nucleotides read TGTACCAGCAGTCCCAAGACAGGCCCGACCGGCGAGCAGTACTTC.

The genes are TRBV5-4 and TRBJ2-1; D is tentatively TRBD1 or TRBD2 (7 bases each). The CDR3 is 15 amino acids. With 4 bases removed from V and 8 bases from J, the gap between germline ends came to 19 bases. The germline V gene has CDR1 SGHNT and CDR2 YYREEE (reference sequence). The CDR3 spells CASSPQGGTGDEQFF. Here the CDR3 DNA reads TGTGCCAGCAGCCCTCAGGGGGGGACGGGCGATGAGCAGTTCTTC.

This clonotype was counted only a few times. An end of the junction differs from the germline gene, which may be a read error. The chain employs TRBV11-2 and TRBJ1-1, with D unresolved. Germline CDR1 SGHAT, CDR2 FQNNGV. The CDR3 has 13 amino acids. The CDR3 spells CASSFGLNTEAFF. For the CDR3, the DNA is TGTGCTAGCAGCTTCGGGCTCAACACTGAAGCTTTCTTT.

This clonotype has at least ten counts. The rearrangement links TRBV5-1 to TRBJ1-1, with 7 nucleotides matching TRBD1. Germline assignment: CDR1 SGHRS and CDR2 YFSETQ. Trimming removed 3 bases from V and 10 bases from J; junction bases left unmatched: 9. The CDR3 spans 13 residues. The CDR3 loop is CASSSRQGIRAFF. CDR3 sequence (DNA): TGCGCCAGCAGCTCCCGACAGGGAATACGAGCTTTCTTT. Drawing the rest from reference TRBV5-1 and TRBJ1-1, the complete variable domain is KAGVTQTPRYLIKTRGQQVTLSCSPISGHRSVSWYQQTPGQGLQFLFEYFSETQRNKGNFPGRFSGRQFSNSRSEMNVSTLELGDSALYLCASSSRQGIRAFFGQGTRLTVV.

Of note for this clonotype: Given the absence of the conserved phenylalanine or tryptophan at the CDR3 end, a read error is likely. V is TRBV12-3 or TRBV12-4 and J is TRBJ2-5; 7 bases fit TRBD2. The length of the CDR3 is 17 residues. The V and J ends lost 6 bases and 10 bases, in that order; junction bases with no gene match: 23. The CDR3, as DNA: TGTGCCAGCAGAAGACTAGAGGGAGGGCCAAGGGTAGAAGACCAGTACTAC. Translating it yields CASRRLEGGPRVEDQYY.

On this clonotype itself: It may be a read error: a sequence one base away is much more abundant. The chain couples TRBV11-2 to TRBJ2-5; no clear D. Germline V gene sequence: CDR1 SGHAT, CDR2 FQNNGV. The CDR3 length is 11 residues. In nucleotides, the CDR3 is TGTGCCAGCAGTTTCAGGCAGACCCAGCACTTC. Its translation: CASSFRQTQHF.

Notes on this clonotype: The junction does not match germline at one end; this may be a read error. The V gene is TRBV6-5, the J gene TRBJ2-5; 9 bases are shared with TRBD2. The CDR3 is 11 amino acids. Germline assignment: CDR1 MNHEY and CDR2 SVGAGI. CDR3 loop: CARRQAGGDYF. The CDR3 DNA sequence: TGTGCCCGCAGGCAGGCGGGAGGGGACTACTTC.

Concerning this clonotype itself: A much larger clone differs by one base, so this may be a read error. The chain carries TRBV5-1 and TRBJ2-1; a weak D match, TRBD2 (5 bases). This CDR3 region has 15 residues. Looked up from germline, CDR1 is SGHRS and CDR2 is YFSETQ. Between the trimmed V and J ends, which lost 1 base and 2 bases, there was a span of 10 bases. The CDR3 DNA is TGCGCCAGCAGCTTGCCTGCGGGTGCCTACAATGAGCAGTTCTTC. Protein: CASSLPAGAYNEQFF.

The chain couples TRBV5-1 to TRBJ1-4, with 10 bases fitting TRBD1. Germline CDR1 SGHRS, CDR2 YFSETQ. The junction had 14 bases not matched to a gene; V was cut back by 4 bases and J by 2 bases. This CDR3 region has 19 residues. The CDR3 loop is CASSIGNRDRGLTNEKLFF. CDR3 coding DNA: TGCGCCAGCAGCATTGGGAACCGGGACAGGGGCCTTACTAATGAAAAACTGTTTTTT.

With respect to this clonotype: In this CDR3 the conserved last residue, phenylalanine or tryptophan, is missing, so a read error is likely. V usage is TRBV30 and J usage is TRBJ2-7; 7 nucleotides align to TRBD2. The trim removed 4 bases at V and 3 bases at J, leaving 12 bases unmatched. Germline CDR1 and CDR2: GTSNPN and SVGIG (reference sequence). This CDR3 is 15 amino acids long. The CDR3 spells CAWIEDGTTFYEQYS. The DNA for the CDR3 is TGTGCCTGGATTGAAGATGGGACTACTTTCTACGAGCAGTACTCC.

V gene TRBV12-3 or TRBV12-4 combines with J gene TRBJ2-2, with 7 positions matching TRBD1. CDR3 length equals 16 residues. V lost 11 bases, J lost 5 bases, and 17 bases stayed unmatched. In nucleotides, the CDR3 is TGTGCCGGTAGGCTAAAGGGACAGAGGCTAACCGGGGAGCTGTTTTTT. It translates to CAGRLKGQRLTGELFF.

The CDR3 is CASNKGLAGGEQYF. CDR3 sequence (DNA): TGTGCGAGTAACAAAGGACTAGCGGGAGGCGAGCAGTACTTC. The rearrangement uses TRBV11-2 and TRBJ2-7; 14 positions match TRBD2. Germline-derived CDR1 and CDR2 are SGHAT and FQNNGV. This CDR3 has 14 residues.

On this clonotype: This may come from a read error, since a much larger clone is one base off. The J gene is TRBJ1-6, the V gene TRBV7-9, with D uncertain. Germline assignment: CDR1 SEHNR and CDR2 FQNEAQ (reference sequence). The length of the CDR3 is 15 residues. V lost 5 bases and J 0 bases, leaving 8 bases between the germline ends. The chain's CDR3 is CASSVTSSYNSPLHF. The CDR3 DNA sequence: TGTGCCAGCAGCGTGACGAGCTCCTATAATTCACCCCTCCACTTT.

To note about this clonotype: Relative to the germline gene, one junction end is altered; a read error may explain this. The gene calls are TRBV5-1 and TRBJ1-2; D possibly corresponds to TRBD1 (5 bases). The CDR3 runs 15 residues. Germline loops: CDR1 SGHRS, CDR2 YFSETQ. CDR3 amino acids: CASSLAGGENCGYIF. The CDR3 coding sequence is TGCGCCAGCAGCTTGGCTGGGGGAGAGAACTGTGGCTACATCTTC.

A word on this clonotype: No conserved phenylalanine or tryptophan ends this CDR3, so it is likely a read error. The chain employs TRBV11-2 and TRBJ2-1, with D possibly matching TRBD2 (6 bases). The CDR3 covers 14 residues. Germline lookup yields CDR1 SGHAT and CDR2 FQNNGV. V lost 6 bases and J 9 bases, leaving 18 bases between the germline ends. The CDR3 DNA follows: TGTGCCAGCAGACAGGTTAGGAGGGGAACTGAGCAGTTCCTA. Encoded protein: CASRQVRRGTEQFL.

In the case of this clonotype: This may come from a read error, since a much larger clone is one base off. The chain couples TRBV5-1 to TRBJ2-1, with D unresolved. Germline CDR1 is SGHRS and CDR2 is YFSETQ. V lost 0 bases, J lost 6 bases, and 7 bases lay in between. This CDR3 is 13 amino acids long. The CDR3, as DNA: TGCGCCAGCAGCTTGGACTTCTTCAATGAGCAGTTCTTC. It translates to CASSLDFFNEQFF.